This TCR beta chain was found in a study of low-dose radiotherapy and immunotherapy resistance in tumors. Overall study context: One day before radiation and immunotherapy, intravenous cyclophosphamide 200 mg/m2 was administered, with this repeated every two weeks.

First-strand cDNA used TRAV- and TRBV-specific primers, covering alpha and beta chains. The PCR that amplified TCRs ran for approximately 20 cycles, relying on a constant-region primer and a V-primer adapter. Each CDR3 protein gets one entry after TCRdb re-called the reads with MiXCR. This sample yields nearly 95,000 distinct CDR3 sequences, of which more than 8% are seen a single time; roughly 1% belongs to the top ten. Ten or more counts support this clonotype. Stated time point: before trial treatment. The presence of advanced solid tumors lacking tumor-infiltrating lymphocytes characterized eligible patients. CDR3 length equals 12 residues. V was pared by 4 bases and J by 5 bases, with 7 bases between. Germline CDR1 and CDR2: MNHNS and SASEGT.

The sequence was obtained from a male donor with prostate cancer. Sequenced material: PBMCs, taken before treatment. The chain carries TRBV6-1 and TRBJ2-3, with unresolved D. Here the CDR3 DNA reads TGTGCCAGCAGTGGAAATCTAGATACGCAGTATTTT. Translation gives CASSGNLDTQYF.